The source of this T cell receptor (beta chain) is a study of blood T cell repertoires in COVID-19. Study context: Samples taken during acute and convalescent COVID-19 were collected in the United States, Italy and Spain. T cells, B-cell-depleted T cells, or PBMCs supplied cDNA or gDNA.

Original analysis: It was from reference gene primer amplification that nucleated cell counts were estimated. Using immunoSEQ multiplex PCR, the repertoire was profiled, and TCRdb retains in-frame clones only, with some absent. D and trimming come from the DNA, and the V and J calls and clone size come from that table. The repertoire holds about 220,000 clones, with 82% as singletons. Those enrolled in Seattle joined during active infection and were followed longitudinally afterward. Germline CDR1 ENHRY, CDR2 SYGVKD. The CDR3 consists of 12 residues. Trimming cost V 7 bases and J 7 bases, with 13 bases left between them.

Sequencing was carried out using peripheral blood. The V and J genes are TRBV10-3 and TRBJ1-2, with D maybe TRBD1 (5 bases). This receptor was taken from a woman in her seventies with COVID-19, enrolled during active disease. CDR3: CAITSRGGGYTF. The CDR3 bases are TGTGCCATCACTAGTAGGGGAGGTGGCTACACCTTC.